This T cell receptor (beta chain) comes out of a study of shared clonotypes between healthy human individuals. Study-level results: Clonotypes shared by all four donors outscored non-shared clonotypes in generation probability.

Of note for this clone: Its specificity is unknown.

This CDR3 region has 17 residues. CDR1 and CDR2 (germline): MDHEN, SYDVKM. The V and J ends lost 2 bases and 0 bases respectively, with 11 bases between them. Libraries were prepared by immunoSEQ multiplex PCR; TCRdb keeps only in-frame clonotypes and omits some of them. This sample yields 2.3 million or so clones, of which approximately 95% are seen a single time; approximately 0.4% belongs to the top ten. This TCR was sampled from a man aged 18-30 years in good health. Some clones in this sample may be carry-over from other donors' samples. The specimen sequenced was naive CD4+ T cells from PBMCs. Subset of the sample: CD45RA+ positively selected. This chain joins TRBV28 and TRBJ2-6; D may be TRBD1 or TRBD2 (5 bases each). CDR3 loop: CASSLSKGPSGANVLTF. In DNA form, the CDR3 reads TGTGCCAGCAGTTTAAGCAAGGGACCCTCTGGGGCCAACGTCCTGACTTTC.